Listed here is a single TCR beta chain. The sample originates from a study of blood T cell repertoires in COVID-19. Study at large: From T cells, B-cell-depleted T cells, or PBMCs came the material, which was cDNA or gDNA.

Methods used by the authors: Estimated nucleated cell counts came from reference gene primer amplification. The data were produced by immunoSEQ multiplex PCR, yet TCRdb's version contains in-frame clones alone and is incomplete. V and J calls and clone size are copied from that table; D and trimming were computed from the DNA. The sample yields under 250,000 clones, approximately 82% seen once. V was trimmed by 4 bases and J by 1 base, leaving 15 bases between them. Germline-derived CDR1 and CDR2 are SGHDT and YYEEEE. The CDR3 covers 16 residues. This chain connects TRBV5-6 to TRBJ2-1, with D possibly matching TRBD2 (5 bases). The receptor comes from a woman older than 75 with acute or convalescent COVID-19. Sequenced input: peripheral blood. The DNA of the CDR3 is TGTGCCAGCAGCGAAATCAGCGGTTCTTCCTACAATGAGCAGTTCTTC. Protein: CASSEISGSSYNEQFF.